This TCR beta chain was observed in a study of blood T cell repertoires in COVID-19. Study information: The cDNA or gDNA used as material had been derived from T cells, B-cell-depleted T cells, or PBMCs.

The ends lost 1 base at V and 1 base at J; junction bases unmatched: 3. CDR1 and CDR2 from the germline V gene are SGHTA and FQGTGA. The CDR3 totals 16 residues. Assay: immunoSEQ multiplex PCR; the TCRdb copy retains only in-frame clones and omits some. The table includes 180,000 or so clones, around 76% detected once. The sequenced material came from peripheral blood. This sequence originates from a woman aged 50 to 60 with active or convalescent COVID-19. The genes are TRBV7-3 and TRBJ1-5; 8 nucleotides align to TRBD1. The CDR3 sequence is CASSLRTGSSNQPQHF. Here the CDR3 DNA reads TGTGCCAGCAGCTTAAGGACAGGGTCAAGCAATCAGCCCCAGCATTTT.